The 29 T cell receptor beta chains listed next were all sequenced from one sample in a study of identical twins. TCRdb re-derived calls from the 5' RACE reads in MiXCR, one entry per CDR3 protein. This sample has roughly 1,500,000 distinct CDR3 sequences, with under 35% found just once. Sequenced sample: cord blood. These receptors were obtained from a newborn girl in good health.

The chain joins TRBV20-1 to TRBJ1-2; TRBD1 matches at 7 bases. Trimming removed 3 bases from V and 4 bases from J; junction bases left unmatched: 5. Germline V CDR1 and CDR2: DFQATT, SNEGSKA (reference sequence). The CDR3 extends over 13 amino acids. The CDR3, as DNA: TGCAGTGCTAGCCAGGGACAGCTCTATGGCTACACCTTC. Its protein is CSASQGQLYGYTF.

The V call is TRBV19, the J call TRBJ2-1; unclear D gene. CDR1 LNHDA and CDR2 SQIVND come from the germline V gene (reference sequence). V was pared by 3 bases and J by 6 bases, with 6 bases between. The CDR3 spans 12 residues. This CDR3 is CASSIPGNEQFF. The DNA of the CDR3 is TGTGCCAGTAGTATCCCAGGCAATGAGCAGTTCTTC. Full variable domain (rest looked up from reference TRBV19 and TRBJ2-1): DGGITQSPKYLFRKEGQNVTLSCEQNLNHDAMYWYRQDPGQGLRLIYYSQIVNDFQKGDIAEGYSVSREKKESFPLTVTSAQKNPTAFYLCASSIPGNEQFFGPGTRLTVL.

This clonotype has a handful of counts. The J gene is TRBJ1-1, the V gene TRBV5-1; D unclear. The germline V gene encodes CDR1 SGHRS and CDR2 YFSETQ. The CDR3 is 14 amino acids. Trimming stripped 4 bases from V and 2 bases from J, with 12 bases between. The CDR3 loop is CASSIRTGNTEAFF. The CDR3 DNA is TGCGCCAGCAGCATAAGGACGGGAAACACTGAAGCTTTCTTT.

This clonotype has a single count. This chain joins TRBV12-3 or TRBV12-4 and TRBJ1-1; tentatively, D is TRBD1 (5 bases). This CDR3 has 14 amino acids. V was trimmed by 7 bases and J by 6 bases, leaving 18 bases between them. The CDR3 nucleotides are TGTGCCAGCAATTGGCCGAGGGAAGGGGCTGAAGCTTTCTTT. This sequence encodes CASNWPREGAEAFF.

In its sample, this clonotype was seen many times. The chain links TRBV29-1 to TRBJ2-4, with D uncertain. CDR3 size: 12 residues. Trimming removed 2 bases from V and 0 bases from J, with 2 bases in between. Germline values: CDR1 SQVTM, CDR2 ANQGSEA. The CDR3: CSVETAKNIQYF. CDR3 DNA sequence: TGCAGCGTTGAAACAGCCAAAAACATTCAGTACTTC.

The rearrangement links TRBV4-1 to TRBJ2-7, with D hard to call. The germline V gene encodes CDR1 MGHRA and CDR2 YSYEKL. The ends were cut back, 1 base at V and 0 bases at J, with 13 bases in the middle. The CDR3 extends over 16 amino acids. The CDR3 coding sequence is TGCGCCAGCAGCCAAGTCCCGTCCGCGATCTCCTACGAGCAGTACTTC. Translated: CASSQVPSAISYEQYF.

To note about this clonotype: Mismatch with germline at one junction end may stem from a read error. The chain has TRBV6-1 and TRBJ2-3; 9 bases map to TRBD1. The CDR3 consists of 17 residues. The germline V gene has CDR1 MNHNS and CDR2 SASEGT. Written as DNA, the CDR3 is TGTGCCGGCAGTGACACAGGGGGCTTTCTCCGCACAGATACGCAGTATTTT. This translates into CAGSDTGGFLRTDTQYF.

The chain employs TRBV20-1 and TRBJ2-3; D is unclear. The V and J ends lost 3 bases and 1 base respectively, with 11 bases between them. Per germline, CDR1 DFQATT and CDR2 SNEGSKA (reference sequence). The CDR3 totals 14 residues. CDR3 protein: CSASRSSGTDTQYF. As DNA, the CDR3 is TGCAGTGCTAGCCGGAGCTCGGGCACAGATACGCAGTATTTT.

The V gene is TRBV2, the J gene TRBJ2-1; tentative D call: TRBD2 (5 bases). V lost 7 bases, J lost 7 bases, and 20 bases lay in between. The germline V gene encodes CDR1 SNHLY and CDR2 FYNNEI. This CDR3 has 15 amino acids. The CDR3 sequence: CASKDWANGGNEQFF. CDR3 sequence (DNA): TGTGCCAGCAAGGATTGGGCAAACGGAGGAAATGAGCAGTTCTTC.

V and J are TRBV20-1 and TRBJ2-3, with 7 bases aligning to TRBD1. The CDR3 is made up of 11 amino acids. The V and J ends lost 8 bases and 5 bases, in that order; junction bases with no gene match: 4. The germline V gene encodes CDR1 DFQATT and CDR2 SNEGSKA (reference sequence). The CDR3, as DNA: TGCAGTACAGGGGTTGGAGATACGCAGTATTTT. Protein: CSTGVGDTQYF.

This clonotype appeared many times. The chain combines TRBV5-1 with TRBJ2-1; 7 nucleotides match TRBD2. CDR3 size: 15 residues. Looked up from germline, CDR1 is SGHRS and CDR2 is YFSETQ. The trim removed 4 bases at V and 0 bases at J, leaving 4 bases unmatched. CDR3 bases: TGCGCCAGCAGCCCCAGACTAGCCTCCTACAATGAGCAGTTCTTC. Its translation: CASSPRLASYNEQFF.

This clonotype was detected only a few times. V usage is TRBV28 and J usage is TRBJ1-2, with a possible D match to TRBD1 (6 bases). V lost 5 bases to trimming and J lost 6 bases, with 13 bases between them. The CDR3 loop spans 13 amino acids. In germline, CDR1 is MDHEN, CDR2 SYDVKM. CDR3 region: CASSPTGFNGYTF. Here the CDR3 DNA reads TGTGCCAGCAGTCCGACAGGTTTTAATGGCTACACCTTC.

The chain joins TRBV6-6 to TRBJ2-7; tentative D call: TRBD2 (5 bases). CDR3 length: 14 residues. Germline CDR1 MNHNY, CDR2 SVGAGI (reference sequence). V was shortened by 0 bases and J by 4 bases, with 10 bases between the two germline ends. CDR3: CASSYSGAEYEQYF. The CDR3 nucleotides are TGTGCCAGCAGTTACTCGGGAGCGGAGTACGAGCAGTACTTC.

This sequence joins TRBV21-1 and TRBJ2-1; the D call in the table, TRBD1, was not verified against the DNA. TRBV21-1 corresponds to a pseudogene. The CDR3 loop spans 15 amino acids. Here the CDR3 reads CASSNTGTEDNEQFF. CDR3 sequence (DNA): TGTGCCAGCAGCAATACCGGGACGGAGGACAATGAGCAGTTCTTC.

The chain joins TRBV4-2 to TRBJ2-7; a weak D match, TRBD2 (5 bases). Per the germline V gene, CDR1 is LGHNA and CDR2 is YNFKEQ. This CDR3 has 17 residues. V was cut by 3 bases and J by 0 bases, with 18 bases left in between. The CDR3 DNA reads as TGTGCCAGCAGCCAGGCCAGGACTGGCGGTACCTCCTACGAGCAGTACTTC. Translated: CASSQARTGGTSYEQYF.

The chain couples TRBV24-1 to TRBJ1-4; 7 bases are a match to TRBD1. CDR1 is KGHDR, CDR2 SFDVKD, per germline. V lost 3 bases, J lost 7 bases, and 10 bases stayed unmatched. This CDR3 region has 16 residues. The CDR3 reads CATSDPSTPGGEKLFF. The CDR3 DNA reads as TGTGCCACCAGTGATCCCAGCACCCCAGGGGGTGAAAAACTGTTTTTT.

This clonotype turned up a few times. This sequence joins TRBV10-3 and TRBJ1-2; TRBD1 is a possible D gene (5 bases). CDR1 is ENHRY, CDR2 SYGVKD, per germline. The CDR3 contains 12 residues. The V gene lost 7 bases and the J gene lost 2 bases, with 8 bases spanning the gap. The CDR3 protein is CAIKRTNYGYTF. In DNA, the CDR3 is TGTGCCATCAAAAGGACAAACTATGGCTACACCTTC.

This sequence joins TRBV29-1 and TRBJ2-7, with 9 positions matching TRBD1. CDR1 is SQVTM and CDR2 is ANQGSEA in the germline V gene. The CDR3 loop spans 15 amino acids. The junction had 8 bases not matched to a gene; V was cut back by 2 bases and J by 3 bases. The CDR3 DNA follows: TGCAGCGTTGAAACGACGACAGGGGGTCTCTACGAGCAGTACTTC. Translating it yields CSVETTTGGLYEQYF.

V is TRBV6-1 and J is TRBJ1-4; D remains ambiguous. The CDR3 is made up of 15 amino acids. CDR1 and CDR2 (germline): MNHNS, SASEGT. Trimming pared 0 bases from V and 6 bases from J, leaving 11 bases between. The CDR3 sequence: CASSEARWRDEKLFF. DNA for the CDR3: TGTGCCAGCAGTGAAGCCCGGTGGCGGGATGAAAAACTGTTTTTT.

This clonotype was seen a few times. This chain links TRBV20-1 with TRBJ2-7; 12 nucleotides match TRBD2. CDR3 length: 15 amino acids. Germline CDR1 DFQATT, CDR2 SNEGSKA (reference sequence). With V trimmed by 5 bases and J by 3 bases, 8 bases remained unmatched. CDR3 protein: CSAPRLAGVDYEQYF. DNA of the CDR3: TGCAGTGCTCCCCGACTAGCGGGAGTCGACTACGAGCAGTACTTC.

This clonotype turned up a few times. The chain recombines TRBV28 with TRBJ1-2; D unclear. This CDR3 has 14 amino acids. In germline, CDR1 is MDHEN, CDR2 SYDVKM. V was trimmed by 7 bases and J by 4 bases, leaving 16 bases between them. For the CDR3, the DNA is TGTGCCAGCACTTTCCTAGTGGGCTTCTATGGCTACACCTTC. Its protein product is CASTFLVGFYGYTF.

The rearrangement links TRBV27 to TRBJ2-1; D is perhaps TRBD1 or TRBD2 (6 bases each). Germline V gene lookup returns CDR1 MNHEY and CDR2 SMNVEV (reference sequence). With 3 bases removed from V and 8 bases from J, the gap between germline ends came to 14 bases. CDR3 length equals 14 residues. This chain's CDR3 is CASSLGGAGDEQFF. CDR3 DNA sequence: TGTGCCAGCAGTTTGGGGGGCGCAGGGGATGAGCAGTTCTTC.

V usage is TRBV6-1 and J usage is TRBJ2-3; a possible D gene is TRBD2 (5 bases). Germline-derived CDR1 and CDR2 are MNHNS and SASEGT. V was shortened by 7 bases and J by 2 bases, with 16 bases between the two germline ends. The CDR3 is 15 amino acids. The CDR3: CASTRARGHTDTQYF. The CDR3 DNA is TGTGCCAGCACCCGGGCCCGAGGGCACACAGATACGCAGTATTTT.

At least ten counts were recorded for this clonotype. The chain carries TRBV6-5 and TRBJ1-2, with unresolved D. Germline V gene data show CDR1 as MNHEY and CDR2 as SVGAGI. Trimming pared 2 bases from V and 2 bases from J, leaving 3 bases between. The CDR3 totals 12 residues. The CDR3, as DNA: TGTGCCAGCAGTTACGGGAACTATGGCTACACCTTC. Translating it yields CASSYGNYGYTF.

This clonotype was observed a few times. J is TRBJ1-6 and V is TRBV15; D is undetermined. This CDR3 has 14 residues. V was pared by 0 bases and J by 8 bases, with 8 bases between. The V gene's germline CDR1 is LNHNV and CDR2 YYDKDF (reference sequence). CDR3 amino acids: CATSRDLVDSPLHF. CDR3 nucleotides: TGTGCCACCAGCAGAGATCTTGTGGATTCACCCCTCCACTTT.

The CDR3 nucleotides read TGCAGCCTTACGACGCCTACTAGCACAGATACGCAGTATTTT. This gives the protein CSLTTPTSTDTQYF. The chain employs TRBV29-1 and TRBJ2-3; D is ambiguous. The CDR3 is made up of 14 amino acids. Trimming removed 8 bases from V and 0 bases from J, with 15 bases in between. CDR1 and CDR2 (germline): SQVTM, ANQGSEA.

This chain connects TRBV20-1 to TRBJ1-2, with a tentative D call TRBD1 (6 bases). Trimming took off 5 bases at V and 4 bases at J, with 17 bases between the two ends. The CDR3 length is 14 residues. Looked up from germline, CDR1 is DFQATT and CDR2 is SNEGSKA (reference sequence). CDR3 sequence: CSAGKGPRGYGYTF. The CDR3 coding sequence is TGCAGTGCTGGAAAGGGGCCCAGGGGCTATGGCTACACCTTC.

The chain has TRBV7-9 and TRBJ2-3; a possible D gene is TRBD2 (6 bases). Germline V CDR1 and CDR2: SEHNR, FQNEAQ (reference sequence). This CDR3 has 15 amino acids. V was shortened by 2 bases and J by 0 bases, with 9 bases between the two germline ends. CDR3 in amino acids: CASSLWAGSTDTQYF. For the CDR3, the DNA is TGTGCCAGCAGCTTATGGGCGGGGAGCACAGATACGCAGTATTTT.

In its sample, this clonotype was seen once. The chain recombines TRBV12-3 or TRBV12-4 with TRBJ2-1; 10 bases align to TRBD2. The CDR3 extends over 17 amino acids. Trimming took 5 bases from V and 2 from J; bases not matched to a gene: 9. The CDR3 here is CASSPRGAGGTYNEQFF. The CDR3 DNA reads as TGTGCCAGCAGTCCTCGGGGAGCGGGGGGGACCTACAATGAGCAGTTCTTC.